These T cell receptor beta chains were read from a single sample in a study of blood T cell repertoires in COVID-19. The method was immunoSEQ multiplex PCR; TCRdb's version includes in-frame clones alone and lacks a portion of them. The sample records 130,000 to 150,000 clones, around 87% being singletons. Sequencing used PBMCs or T cells enriched from blood (not recorded which). Receptors originate from a woman aged 25 to 39 with acute COVID-19. Each CDR3 is given with its conserved first and last residue. The D gene is left open where the match is weak. Clone size is not always given. Where it is, it says once, few, many or a class for expanded clones.

cdr3_aa: CASSDRQGGADTQYF; cdr3_nt: TGTGCCAGCAGTGACCGACAGGGGGGGGCAGATACGCAGTATTTT; v_call: TRBV6-4; d_call: TRBD1; j_call: TRBJ2-3; clone_size: NA
cdr3_aa: CASSDTRDREGMSNQPQHF; cdr3_nt: TGTGCCAGCAGTGACACCCGGGACAGGGAAGGTATGAGCAATCAGCCCCAGCATTTT; v_call: TRBV6-4; d_call: TRBD1; j_call: TRBJ1-5; clone_size: once
cdr3_aa: CASSYGQPNTEAFF; cdr3_nt: TGTGCCAGCAGCTACGGACAGCCGAACACTGAAGCTTTCTTT; v_call: TRBV7-2; d_call: NA; j_call: TRBJ1-1; clone_size: NA
cdr3_aa: CASSLYGSDQPQHF; cdr3_nt: TGCGCCAGCAGTCTTTACGGGTCGGATCAGCCCCAGCATTTT; v_call: TRBV10-2; d_call: NA; j_call: TRBJ1-5; clone_size: NA
cdr3_aa: CAISDPGQGDSEQYF; cdr3_nt: TGTGCCATCAGCGATCCGGGACAGGGGGACAGCGAGCAGTACTTC; v_call: TRBV10-3; d_call: TRBD1; j_call: TRBJ2-7; clone_size: NA
cdr3_aa: CASSPGQGASGANVLTF; cdr3_nt: TGTGCCAGCAGCCCAGGACAGGGGGCATCTGGGGCCAACGTCCTGACTTTC; v_call: TRBV7-9; d_call: TRBD1; j_call: TRBJ2-6; clone_size: once
cdr3_aa: CASSAPWGQGNIQYF; cdr3_nt: TGTGCCAGCAGCGCCCCTTGGGGACAGGGAAACATTCAGTACTTC; v_call: TRBV9; d_call: TRBD1; j_call: TRBJ2-4; clone_size: NA
cdr3_aa: CASSARQQSISNEQFF; cdr3_nt: TGTGCCAGCAGCGCGCGGCAGCAGTCAATCTCTAATGAGCAGTTCTTC; v_call: TRBV9; d_call: NA; j_call: TRBJ2-1; clone_size: NA
cdr3_aa: CASSLVGSAARNEQFF; cdr3_nt: TGTGCCAGCAGCTTAGTTGGCAGCGCTGCTCGCAATGAGCAGTTCTTC; v_call: TRBV7-9; d_call: NA; j_call: TRBJ2-1; clone_size: once
cdr3_aa: CASSLGAPYEQYF; cdr3_nt: TGTGCCAGCAGCCTAGGAGCCCCCTACGAGCAGTACTTC; v_call: TRBV12-3/TRBV12-4; d_call: NA; j_call: TRBJ2-7; clone_size: NA
cdr3_aa: CASSHRGTNYGYTF; cdr3_nt: TGTGCCAGCAGCCACAGGGGTACCAACTATGGCTACACCTTC; v_call: TRBV25-1; d_call: TRBD1; j_call: TRBJ1-2; clone_size: NA